This TCR beta chain was observed in a study of naive and memory T cell subsets. General study points: Naive and memory subsets had different power law exponents for TCR abundance. Activation and differentiation may alter RNA-based TCR counts. In CD4 and CD8 cells, diversity dropped from naive through EMRA.

Both TRBC1 and TRBC2 were covered by a beta constant-region primer of two equimolar oligonucleotides. Nested alpha and beta constant-region primers with the SP2 primer drove four PCR rounds on ligated cDNA. The cDNA 3' end received a ligated single-stranded oligonucleotide carrying the SP2 primer and a 12-nucleotide UMI. TCRdb itself ran the UMI-ligation and nested PCR reads through MiXCR, one entry per CDR3 protein. The sample contains roughly 80,000 distinct CDR3 sequences, approximately 9.2% of which appear only once. This clonotype came up a few times. Its antigen is not known. The CDR3 length is 13 residues. Trimming removed 0 bases from V and 5 bases from J, with 11 bases in between. The germline V gene has CDR1 GTSNPN and CDR2 SVGIG (reference sequence).

The chain is built from TRBV30 and TRBJ2-7; D gene uncertain. This TCR came from a human donor in good health. The sample comprised naive CD8+ T cells from blood. In DNA, the CDR3 is TGTGCCTGGAGTGTCCCCCCGCCCCACGAGCAGTACTTC. This codes for CAWSVPPPHEQYF.